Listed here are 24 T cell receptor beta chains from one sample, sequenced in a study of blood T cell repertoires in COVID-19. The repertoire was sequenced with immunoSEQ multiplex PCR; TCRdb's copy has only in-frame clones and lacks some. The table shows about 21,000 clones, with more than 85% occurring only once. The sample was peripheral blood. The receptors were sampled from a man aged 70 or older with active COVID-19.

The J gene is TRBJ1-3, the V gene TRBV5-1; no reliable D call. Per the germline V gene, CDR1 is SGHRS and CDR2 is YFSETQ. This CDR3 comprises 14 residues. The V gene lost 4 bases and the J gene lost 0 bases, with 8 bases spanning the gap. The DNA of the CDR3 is TGCGCCAGCAGCGCGGGCACCTCTGGAAACACCATATATTTT. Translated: CASSAGTSGNTIYF. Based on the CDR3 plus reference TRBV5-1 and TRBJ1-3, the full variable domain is KAGVTQTPRYLIKTRGQQVTLSCSPISGHRSVSWYQQTPGQGLQFLFEYFSETQRNKGNFPGRFSGRQFSNSRSEMNVSTLELGDSALYLCASSAGTSGNTIYFGEGSWLTVV.

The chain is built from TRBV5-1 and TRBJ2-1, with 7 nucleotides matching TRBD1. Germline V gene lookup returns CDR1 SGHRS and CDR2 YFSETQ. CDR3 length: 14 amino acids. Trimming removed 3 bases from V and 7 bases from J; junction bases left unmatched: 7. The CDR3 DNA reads TGCGCCAGCAGCTACCGGACAGGTTCGAATGAGCAGTTCTTC. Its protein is CASSYRTGSNEQFF.

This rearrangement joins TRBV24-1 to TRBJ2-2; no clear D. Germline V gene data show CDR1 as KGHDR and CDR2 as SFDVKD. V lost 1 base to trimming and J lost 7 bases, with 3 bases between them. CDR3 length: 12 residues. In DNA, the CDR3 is TGTGCCACCAGTGATTTTCACGGGGAGCTGTTTTTT. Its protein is CATSDFHGELFF.

As DNA, the CDR3 is TGTGCCAGCCGACGGACAAGCAACACTGAAGCTTTCTTT. It specifies CASRRTSNTEAFF. The gene calls are TRBV12-3 or TRBV12-4 and TRBJ1-1, with a weak D call TRBD1 (5 bases). CDR3 size: 13 residues. V dropped 8 bases and J dropped 2 bases, with 12 bases sitting between them.

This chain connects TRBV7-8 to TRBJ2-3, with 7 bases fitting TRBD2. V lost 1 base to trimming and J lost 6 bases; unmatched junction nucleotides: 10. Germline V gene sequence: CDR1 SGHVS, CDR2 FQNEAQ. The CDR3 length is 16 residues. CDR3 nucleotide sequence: TGTGCCAGCAGCTTAGTCCTAGCGGAGATCCTGGATACGCAGTATTTT. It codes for CASSLVLAEILDTQYF.

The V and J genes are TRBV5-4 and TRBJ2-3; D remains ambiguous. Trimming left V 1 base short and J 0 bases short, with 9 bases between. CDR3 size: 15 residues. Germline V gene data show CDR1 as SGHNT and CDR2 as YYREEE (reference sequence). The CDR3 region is CASSLYGSSTDTQYF. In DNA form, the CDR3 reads TGTGCCAGCAGCTTGTACGGGTCTAGCACAGATACGCAGTATTTT. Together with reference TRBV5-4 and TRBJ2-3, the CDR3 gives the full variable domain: ETGVTQSPTHLIKTRGQQVTLRCSSQSGHNTVSWYQQALGQGPQFIFQYYREEENGRGNFPPRFSGLQFPNYSSELNVNALELDDSALYLCASSLYGSSTDTQYFGPGTRLTVL.

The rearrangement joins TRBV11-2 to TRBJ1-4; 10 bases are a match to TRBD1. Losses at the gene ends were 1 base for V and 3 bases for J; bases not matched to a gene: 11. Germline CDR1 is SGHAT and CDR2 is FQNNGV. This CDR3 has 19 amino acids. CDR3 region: CASSLVPGTGDGANEKLFF. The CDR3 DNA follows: TGTGCCAGCAGCTTAGTCCCCGGGACAGGGGACGGGGCTAATGAAAAACTGTTTTTT. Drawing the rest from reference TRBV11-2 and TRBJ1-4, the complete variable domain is EAGVAQSPRYKIIEKRQSVAFWCNPISGHATLYWYQQILGQGPKLLIQFQNNGVVDDSQLPKDRFSAERLKGVDSTLKIQPAKLEDSAVYLCASSLVPGTGDGANEKLFFGSGTQLSVL.

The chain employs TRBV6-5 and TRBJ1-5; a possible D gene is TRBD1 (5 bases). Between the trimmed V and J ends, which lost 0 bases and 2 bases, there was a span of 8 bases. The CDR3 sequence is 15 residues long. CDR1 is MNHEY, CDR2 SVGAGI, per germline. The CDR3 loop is CASSYSGGGNQPQHF. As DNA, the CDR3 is TGTGCCAGCAGTTACTCCGGGGGTGGCAATCAGCCCCAGCATTTT.

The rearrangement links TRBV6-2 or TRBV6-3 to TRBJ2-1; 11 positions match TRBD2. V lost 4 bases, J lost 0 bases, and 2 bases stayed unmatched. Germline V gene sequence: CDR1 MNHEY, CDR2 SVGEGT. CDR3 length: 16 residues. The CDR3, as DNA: TGTGCCAGCAGTTCCCTAGCGGGAGGCTCCTACAATGAGCAGTTCTTC. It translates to CASSSLAGGSYNEQFF.

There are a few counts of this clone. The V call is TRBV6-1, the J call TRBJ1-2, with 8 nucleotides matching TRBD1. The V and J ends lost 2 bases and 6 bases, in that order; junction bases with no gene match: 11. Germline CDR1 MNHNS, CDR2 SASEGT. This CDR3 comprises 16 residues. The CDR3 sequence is CASSERATGGSHGYTF. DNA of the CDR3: TGTGCCAGCAGTGAAAGAGCAACAGGGGGATCTCATGGCTACACCTTC.

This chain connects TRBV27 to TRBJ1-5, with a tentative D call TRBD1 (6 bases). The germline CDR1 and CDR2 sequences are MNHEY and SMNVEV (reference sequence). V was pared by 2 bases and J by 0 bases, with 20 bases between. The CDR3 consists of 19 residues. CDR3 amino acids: CASSLPTGSRFYSNQPQHF. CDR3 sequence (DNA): TGTGCCAGCAGTTTACCGACAGGCTCCCGCTTTTATAGCAATCAGCCCCAGCATTTT.

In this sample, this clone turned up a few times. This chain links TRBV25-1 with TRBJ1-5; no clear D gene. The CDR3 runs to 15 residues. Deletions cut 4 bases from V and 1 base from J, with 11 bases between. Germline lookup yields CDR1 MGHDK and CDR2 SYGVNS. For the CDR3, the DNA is TGTGCCAGCAGTGGAATGGCCGGGAGCAATCAGCCCCAGCATTTT. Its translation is CASSGMAGSNQPQHF.

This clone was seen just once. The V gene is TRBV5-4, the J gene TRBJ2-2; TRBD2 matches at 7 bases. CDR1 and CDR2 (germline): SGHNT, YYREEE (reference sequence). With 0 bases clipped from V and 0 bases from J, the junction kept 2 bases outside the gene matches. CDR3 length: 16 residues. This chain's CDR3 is CASSLAGLANTGELFF. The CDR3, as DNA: TGTGCCAGCAGCTTGGCCGGACTAGCGAACACCGGGGAGCTGTTTTTT. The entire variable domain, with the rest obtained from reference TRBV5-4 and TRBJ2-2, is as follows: ETGVTQSPTHLIKTRGQQVTLRCSSQSGHNTVSWYQQALGQGPQFIFQYYREEENGRGNFPPRFSGLQFPNYSSELNVNALELDDSALYLCASSLAGLANTGELFFGEGSRLTVL.

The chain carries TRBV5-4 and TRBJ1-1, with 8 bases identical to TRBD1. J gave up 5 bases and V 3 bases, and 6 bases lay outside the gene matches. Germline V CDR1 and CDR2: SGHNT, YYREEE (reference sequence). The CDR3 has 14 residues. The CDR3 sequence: CASSYLDRETEAFF. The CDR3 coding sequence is TGTGCCAGCAGCTACCTGGACAGGGAGACTGAAGCTTTCTTT.

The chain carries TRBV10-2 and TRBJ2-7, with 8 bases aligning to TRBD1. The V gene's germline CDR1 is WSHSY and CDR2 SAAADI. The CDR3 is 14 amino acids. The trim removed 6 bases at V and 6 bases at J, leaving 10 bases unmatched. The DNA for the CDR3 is TGCGCCAGCAGGGAAATGGGACAGGTAACCGAGCAGTACTTC. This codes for CASREMGQVTEQYF.

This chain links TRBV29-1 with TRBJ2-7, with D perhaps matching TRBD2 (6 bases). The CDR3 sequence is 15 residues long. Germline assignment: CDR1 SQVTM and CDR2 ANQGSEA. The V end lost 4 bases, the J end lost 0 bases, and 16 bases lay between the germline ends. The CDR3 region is CSVAGGTGSSYEQYF. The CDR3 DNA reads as TGCAGCGTTGCCGGCGGGACGGGAAGCTCCTACGAGCAGTACTTC.

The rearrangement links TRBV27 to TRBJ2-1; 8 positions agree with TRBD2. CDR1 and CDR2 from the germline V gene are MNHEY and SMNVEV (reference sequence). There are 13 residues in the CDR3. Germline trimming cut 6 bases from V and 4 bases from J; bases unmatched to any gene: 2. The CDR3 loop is CASRASGYNEQFF. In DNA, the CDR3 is TGTGCCAGCAGGGCTAGCGGGTACAATGAGCAGTTCTTC.

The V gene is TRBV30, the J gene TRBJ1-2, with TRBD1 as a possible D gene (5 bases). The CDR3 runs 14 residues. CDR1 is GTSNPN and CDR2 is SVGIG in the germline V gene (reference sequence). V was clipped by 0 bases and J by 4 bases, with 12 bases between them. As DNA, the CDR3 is TGTGCCTGGAGTGTGGGTAACAGGCGCTATGGCTACACCTTC. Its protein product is CAWSVGNRRYGYTF.

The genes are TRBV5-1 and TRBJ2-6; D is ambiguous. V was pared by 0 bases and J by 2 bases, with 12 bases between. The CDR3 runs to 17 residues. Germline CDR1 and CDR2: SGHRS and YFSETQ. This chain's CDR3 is CASSLVSGLAGANVLTF. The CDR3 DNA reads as TGCGCCAGCAGCTTGGTATCCGGGTTGGCTGGGGCCAACGTCCTGACTTTC.

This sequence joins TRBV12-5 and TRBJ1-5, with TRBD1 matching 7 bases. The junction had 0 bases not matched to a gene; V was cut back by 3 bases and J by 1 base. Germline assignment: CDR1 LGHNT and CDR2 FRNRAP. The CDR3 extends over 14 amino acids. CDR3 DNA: TGTGCTAGTGGTTTACAGGGGAGCAATCAGCCCCAGCATTTT. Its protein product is CASGLQGSNQPQHF. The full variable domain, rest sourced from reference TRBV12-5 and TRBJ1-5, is DARVTQTPRHKVTEMGQEVTMRCQPILGHNTVFWYRQTMMQGLELLAYFRNRAPLDDSGMPKDRFSAEMPDATLATLKIQPSEPRDSAVYFCASGLQGSNQPQHFGDGTRLSIL.

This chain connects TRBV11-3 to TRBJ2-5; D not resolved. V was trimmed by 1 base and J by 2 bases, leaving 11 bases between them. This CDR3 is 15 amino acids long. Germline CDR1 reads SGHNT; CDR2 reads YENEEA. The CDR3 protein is CASSLGERRQETQYF. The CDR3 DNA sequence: TGTGCCAGCAGCTTAGGTGAACGGAGACAAGAGACCCAGTACTTC.

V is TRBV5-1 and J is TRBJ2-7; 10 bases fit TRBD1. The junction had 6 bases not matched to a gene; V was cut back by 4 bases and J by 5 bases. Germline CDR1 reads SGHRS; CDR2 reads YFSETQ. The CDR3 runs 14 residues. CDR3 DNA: TGCGCCAGCAGCCAGGGACAGGGGTTCCACGAGCAGTACTTC. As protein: CASSQGQGFHEQYF.

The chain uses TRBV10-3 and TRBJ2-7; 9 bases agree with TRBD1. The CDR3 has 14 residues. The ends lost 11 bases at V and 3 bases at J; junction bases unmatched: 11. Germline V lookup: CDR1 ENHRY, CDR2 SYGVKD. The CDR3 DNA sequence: TGTGCCGCAGGTTCCGGGACAGGGTTCTACGAGCAGTACTTC. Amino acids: CAAGSGTGFYEQYF.

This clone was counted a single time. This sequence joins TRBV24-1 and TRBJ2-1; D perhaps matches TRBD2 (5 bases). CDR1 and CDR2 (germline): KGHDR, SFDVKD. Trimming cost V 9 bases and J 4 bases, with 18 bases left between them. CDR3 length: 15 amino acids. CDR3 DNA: TGTGCCACCGATACCGGGCCCCCGGGGTACAATGAGCAGTTCTTC. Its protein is CATDTGPPGYNEQFF.